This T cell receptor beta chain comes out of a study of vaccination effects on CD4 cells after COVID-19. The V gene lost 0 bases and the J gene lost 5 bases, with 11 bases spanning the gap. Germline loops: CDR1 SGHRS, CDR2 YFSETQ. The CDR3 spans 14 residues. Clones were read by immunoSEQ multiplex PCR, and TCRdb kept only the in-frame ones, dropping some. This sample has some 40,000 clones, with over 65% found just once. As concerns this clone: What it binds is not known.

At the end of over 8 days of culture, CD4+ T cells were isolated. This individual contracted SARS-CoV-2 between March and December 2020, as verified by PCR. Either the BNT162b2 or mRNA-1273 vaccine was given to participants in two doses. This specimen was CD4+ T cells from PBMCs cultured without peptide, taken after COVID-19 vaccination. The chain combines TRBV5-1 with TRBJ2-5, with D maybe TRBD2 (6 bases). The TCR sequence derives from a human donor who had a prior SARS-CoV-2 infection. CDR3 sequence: CASSLVGGIETQYF. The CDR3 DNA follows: TGCGCCAGCAGCTTGGTTGGCGGGATCGAGACCCAGTACTTC.